This T cell receptor beta chain derives from a study of OX40 agonist ivuxolimab in advanced cancers. Study overall: Clinicians treated patients with ivuxolimab, an agonistic anti-OX40 (CD134) antibody.

Remarks on this clone: Its antigen is undetermined.

TCRdb's table, derived via immunoSEQ multiplex PCR, lists solely in-frame clones and lacks some. This table holds 48,000 or so clones, less than 85% found once. Points from the study as a whole: CD8+ T cells averaged more expanded clones than CD4+. Low normalized T-cell clonal expansion also characterized some of the nonresponders. Expanded peripheral T cell antigen specificity was not determined.

The CDR3 is 14 amino acids. With 8 bases removed from V and 4 bases from J, the gap between germline ends came to 15 bases. From germline, CDR1 is LNHDA and CDR2 SQIVND (reference sequence). The J gene is TRBJ1-5, the V gene TRBV19; no clear D. This specimen consisted of CD4+ or CD8+ T cells sorted from blood, obtained in a trial of the OX40 agonist ivuxolimab. The receptor's source is an adult with an advanced solid tumor such as melanoma, head and neck, liver or kidney cancer. This CDR3 reads CASWEGFLNQPQHF. The CDR3 coding sequence is TGTGCCAGTTGGGAGGGCTTCTTGAATCAGCCCCAGCATTTT.